Described below is a single T cell receptor (beta chain) sequence and its context. This sample was included in a study of blood T cell repertoires in COVID-19. TCRdb keeps only in-frame clones here, not all; method: immunoSEQ multiplex PCR. The data hold more than 85,000 clones, with 90% observed a single time. The germline V gene has CDR1 MNHEY and CDR2 SMNVEV (reference sequence). Losses at the gene ends were 3 bases for V and 6 bases for J; bases not matched to a gene: 7. The CDR3 is 15 residues long. This chain connects TRBV27 to TRBJ2-1; TRBD1 agrees at 8 bases. This TCR was sampled from a man aged 55 to 70 with acute or convalescent COVID-19. Sequenced sample: peripheral blood. CDR3 DNA sequence: TGTGCCAGCAGTTTCCCCTGGACAGGGATCAATGAGCAGTTCTTC. Translating gives CASSFPWTGINEQFF.